What follows are 27 T cell receptor beta chains derived from one specimen sequenced in a study of blood T cell repertoires in COVID-19. The method was immunoSEQ multiplex PCR; TCRdb's version includes in-frame clones alone and lacks a portion of them. Among around 300,000 clones, just under 85% were seen once, and the ten largest hold over 3.5%. Sequencing input: peripheral blood. The receptors here all came from a woman aged 45-65 years with active or convalescent COVID-19.

The chain combines TRBV28 with TRBJ2-7, with D perhaps matching TRBD2 (7 bases). This CDR3 is built from 14 residues. Trimming stripped 7 bases from V and 3 bases from J, with 16 bases between. Germline-derived CDR1 and CDR2 are MDHEN and SYDVKM. CDR3 bases: TGTGCCAGCACGGAGGGGGGGGCGAACTACGAGCAGTACTTC. It encodes CASTEGGANYEQYF.

This clone was seen just once. As DNA, the CDR3 is TGTGCCAGCAGCGCGGGGACAGGGGCCTACAATGAGCAGTTCTTC. Residues: CASSAGTGAYNEQFF. This chain connects TRBV9 to TRBJ2-1; 10 bases are shared with TRBD1. The ends lost 3 bases at V and 2 bases at J; junction bases unmatched: 2. The germline CDR1 and CDR2 sequences are SGDLS and YYNGEE. CDR3 length: 15 amino acids.

The J gene is TRBJ2-5, the V gene TRBV15; 8 bases fit TRBD2. The ends lost 1 base at V and 1 base at J; junction bases unmatched: 2. The CDR3 has 15 residues. CDR1 and CDR2 from the germline V gene are LNHNV and YYDKDF (reference sequence). For the CDR3, the DNA is TGTGCCACCAGCAGAGCAACTAGCGGCCAAGAGACCCAGTACTTC. Protein: CATSRATSGQETQYF.

V gene TRBV13 combines with J gene TRBJ2-1; D remains ambiguous. Trimming pared 2 bases from V and 9 bases from J, leaving 11 bases between. Germline-derived CDR1 and CDR2 are PRHDT and FYEKMQ (reference sequence). This CDR3 contains 13 residues. The CDR3 reads CASSLRDLGEQFF. CDR3 bases: TGTGCCAGCAGCTTAAGAGACTTGGGTGAGCAGTTCTTC.

The CDR3 region is CAFPLTSGDYNEQFF. The CDR3 DNA reads as TGTGCCTTCCCCTTGACTAGCGGGGATTACAATGAGCAGTTCTTC. The chain combines TRBV30 with TRBJ2-1; 11 bases are a match to TRBD2. This CDR3 is built from 15 residues. The V and J ends lost 7 bases and 4 bases, in that order; junction bases with no gene match: 9. Germline-derived CDR1 and CDR2 are GTSNPN and SVGIG (reference sequence).

The chain recombines TRBV3-1 (or the pseudogene TRBV3-2) with TRBJ1-5; D uncertain. Per germline, CDR1 LGHDT and CDR2 YNNKEL (reference sequence). The CDR3 runs 15 residues. Trimming took 0 bases from V and 3 from J, leaving 9 bases between them. CDR3 region: CASSQDAVTNQPQHF. The DNA for the CDR3 is TGTGCCAGCAGCCAAGATGCGGTGACCAATCAGCCCCAGCATTTT.

The chain couples TRBV11-3 to TRBJ2-1; the D is unclear. V was cut by 1 base and J by 6 bases, with 10 bases left in between. This CDR3 spans 14 amino acids. CDR1 is SGHNT and CDR2 is YENEEA in the germline V gene. CDR3 bases: TGTGCCAGCAGCTTAGGCTCTATCGTCAATGAGCAGTTCTTC. This translates into CASSLGSIVNEQFF.

This clone appeared a few times. The chain carries TRBV7-9 and TRBJ2-1; 11 nucleotides align to TRBD2. This CDR3 is 18 amino acids long. Germline CDR1 SEHNR, CDR2 FQNEAQ (reference sequence). After removal of 5 bases from V and 1 base from J, the junction contained 10 bases not matched to a gene. The CDR3 spells CASSPLAGAKSSYNEQFF. In nucleotides, the CDR3 is TGTGCCAGCAGCCCACTAGCGGGAGCCAAGTCATCCTACAATGAGCAGTTCTTC.

This clone was picked up a small number of times. V usage is TRBV6-5 and J usage is TRBJ1-6; 9 bases align to TRBD1. J lost 10 bases, V lost 6 bases, and 7 bases had no gene match. The CDR3 covers 14 residues. From germline, CDR1 is MNHEY and CDR2 SVGAGI. Here the CDR3 reads CASRGQGEGSPLHF. The CDR3 DNA sequence: TGTGCCAGCAGGGGACAGGGTGAGGGGTCACCCCTCCACTTT.

This chain links TRBV30 with TRBJ2-7, with no clear D. Germline V CDR1 and CDR2: GTSNPN, SVGIG (reference sequence). The CDR3 contains 12 residues. V was trimmed by 0 bases and J by 4 bases, leaving 7 bases between them. For the CDR3, the DNA is TGTGCCTGGAGTGTACACGGGTACGAGCAGTACTTC. As protein: CAWSVHGYEQYF.

Note on this clone: This specimen includes other DNA sequences encoding the same CDR3. This sequence joins TRBV5-1 and TRBJ1-1; D perhaps matches TRBD1 (5 bases). Trimming cost V 1 base and J 0 bases, with 7 bases left between them. CDR3 size: 14 residues. CDR1 is SGHRS, CDR2 YFSETQ, per germline. The CDR3 spells CASSLTGLNTEAFF. The DNA of the CDR3 is TGCGCCAGCAGCTTGACAGGATTGAACACTGAAGCTTTCTTT.

J is TRBJ2-3 and V is TRBV6-1; TRBD2 aligns across 14 bases. Germline V gene data show CDR1 as MNHNS and CDR2 as SASEGT. V dropped 1 base and J dropped 6; count of bases not matched to a gene: 3. The CDR3 is made up of 16 amino acids. The CDR3 region is CASSEGLAGGLDTQYF. The CDR3 nucleotides are TGTGCCAGCAGTGAAGGACTAGCGGGAGGGCTGGATACGCAGTATTTT.

The CDR3 region is CASSLGASGRSDTQYF. DNA of the CDR3: TGCGCCAGCAGCCTGGGGGCTAGCGGGAGGTCAGATACGCAGTATTTT. J is TRBJ2-3 and V is TRBV5-1, with 11 bases matching TRBD2. CDR1 and CDR2 from the germline V gene are SGHRS and YFSETQ. There are 16 residues in the CDR3. V was pared by 4 bases and J by 4 bases, with 8 bases of the junction left unmatched.

The V gene is TRBV5-6, the J gene TRBJ1-2; D might be TRBD1 (6 bases). The CDR3 consists of 14 residues. Germline CDR1 and CDR2: SGHDT and YYEEEE. V gave up 6 bases and J gave up 1 base, with 13 bases separating them. The CDR3 region has the DNA TGTGCCAGCACCCCGACAGGAGTTAACTATGGCTACACCTTC. This gives the protein CASTPTGVNYGYTF.

The gene calls are TRBV5-1 and TRBJ2-2, with 8 nucleotides matching TRBD2. Unmatched junction bases numbered 6, after V lost 0 bases and J lost 5 bases. The CDR3 length is 16 residues. The V gene's germline CDR1 is SGHRS and CDR2 YFSETQ. CDR3 sequence: CASSLEGTRATGELFF. The CDR3 coding sequence is TGCGCCAGCAGCTTGGAGGGGACTAGGGCGACCGGGGAGCTGTTTTTT.

The V and J genes are TRBV9 and TRBJ2-2; no definite D call. Germline V gene sequence: CDR1 SGDLS, CDR2 YYNGEE. This CDR3 is 14 amino acids long. Trimming stripped 2 bases from V and 6 bases from J, with 11 bases between. The CDR3 sequence is CASSVASEPGELFF. CDR3 in DNA: TGTGCCAGCAGCGTCGCCTCGGAGCCCGGGGAGCTGTTTTTT.

The chain employs TRBV5-6 and TRBJ1-2; TRBD1 agrees at 9 bases. The CDR3 loop spans 14 amino acids. Trimming removed 2 bases from V and 8 bases from J; junction bases left unmatched: 7. Germline V gene data show CDR1 as SGHDT and CDR2 as YYEEEE. The chain's CDR3 is CASSFNRGRVGYTF. DNA for the CDR3: TGTGCCAGCAGCTTTAACAGGGGGCGCGTCGGCTACACCTTC.

For this clone: The junction departs from the called germline gene at one end, perhaps through a read error. The chain has TRBV2 and TRBJ2-3, with 8 bases that match TRBD1. This CDR3 has 12 amino acids. CDR1 and CDR2 from the germline V gene are SNHLY and FYNNEI. The CDR3 reads CASSEGQGATFF. The CDR3 DNA sequence: TGTGCCAGCAGTGAAGGGCAGGGGGCGACTTTTTTT.

The chain links TRBV5-1 to TRBJ1-1; unclear D gene. V lost 4 bases and J 5 bases, leaving 12 bases between the germline ends. The CDR3 sequence is 13 residues long. Germline loops: CDR1 SGHRS, CDR2 YFSETQ. CDR3 in DNA: TGCGCCAGCAGCGCCGGGAGTGGGACTGAAGCTTTCTTT. It yields the protein CASSAGSGTEAFF.

This clone was seen a handful of times. V usage is TRBV19 and J usage is TRBJ1-2; TRBD1 might be the D (6 bases). With 0 bases removed from V and 4 bases from J, the gap between germline ends came to 9 bases. Germline values: CDR1 LNHDA, CDR2 SQIVND (reference sequence). The CDR3 loop spans 14 amino acids. The chain's CDR3 is CASSIDQGPYGYTF. DNA of the CDR3: TGTGCCAGTAGTATAGATCAGGGGCCCTATGGCTACACCTTC.

This sequence joins TRBV18 and TRBJ1-6, with D uncertain. The CDR3 is made up of 14 amino acids. Germline lookup yields CDR1 KGHSH and CDR2 LQKENI. The V and J ends lost 4 bases and 3 bases respectively, with 7 bases between them. This CDR3 reads CASSLMSYNSPLHF. In DNA, the CDR3 is TGTGCCAGCTCACTCATGAGCTATAATTCACCCCTCCACTTT.

The rearrangement uses TRBV29-1 and TRBJ1-5; TRBD1 aligns across 7 bases. The J segment lost 6 bases and the V segment lost 4 bases, leaving 6 bases of the junction unmatched. The CDR3 covers 13 residues. CDR1 SQVTM and CDR2 ANQGSEA come from the germline V gene. The chain's CDR3 is CSVGQGGAQPQHF. CDR3 in DNA: TGCAGCGTTGGACAGGGCGGCGCTCAGCCCCAGCATTTT.

This clone turned up a few times. The gene calls are TRBV3-1 (or the pseudogene TRBV3-2) and TRBJ2-1, with 7 bases lining up with TRBD1. Per germline, CDR1 LGHDT and CDR2 YNNKEL (reference sequence). This CDR3 is 16 amino acids long. J lost 7 bases, V lost 4 bases, and 13 bases had no gene match. CDR3 in amino acids: CASSPPGGHRLNEQFF. Written as DNA, the CDR3 is TGTGCCAGCAGCCCGCCAGGGGGACATAGACTTAATGAGCAGTTCTTC.

CDR3 residues: CASSSSGGDTDTQYF. The CDR3 coding sequence is TGTGCCAGCAGTTCGTCGGGGGGGGACACAGATACGCAGTATTTT. The chain is built from TRBV7-8 and TRBJ2-3; 8 positions agree with TRBD2. CDR1 and CDR2 (germline): SGHVS, FQNEAQ. This CDR3 has 15 residues. The J segment lost 2 bases and the V segment lost 6 bases, leaving 7 bases of the junction unmatched.

The V and J genes are TRBV7-2 and TRBJ2-1; D gene uncertain. The V end lost 0 bases, the J end lost 15 bases, and 9 bases lay between the germline ends. This CDR3 is built from 11 residues. The germline CDR1 and CDR2 sequences are SGHTA and FQGNSA. CDR3 DNA sequence: TGTGCCAGCAGCTTAGCCCCCCCGGTGTTCTTC. Amino acid sequence: CASSLAPPVFF.

This chain joins TRBV7-2 and TRBJ2-1; maybe TRBD2 (7 bases). Germline assignment: CDR1 SGHTA and CDR2 FQGNSA. There are 17 residues in the CDR3. V shed 2 bases and J shed 2 bases, with 16 bases lying between them. CDR3 loop: CASSLNWFGGPYNEQFF. The CDR3 region has the DNA TGTGCCAGCAGCTTAAACTGGTTCGGGGGGCCCTACAATGAGCAGTTCTTC.

The chain recombines TRBV12-3 or TRBV12-4 with TRBJ1-1; tentatively, D is TRBD1 (5 bases). This CDR3 has 12 residues. V was shortened by 5 bases and J by 8 bases, with 12 bases between the two germline ends. DNA for the CDR3: TGTGCCAGCAGTGACCTTAGACAGGAAGCTTTCTTT. Translation: CASSDLRQEAFF.